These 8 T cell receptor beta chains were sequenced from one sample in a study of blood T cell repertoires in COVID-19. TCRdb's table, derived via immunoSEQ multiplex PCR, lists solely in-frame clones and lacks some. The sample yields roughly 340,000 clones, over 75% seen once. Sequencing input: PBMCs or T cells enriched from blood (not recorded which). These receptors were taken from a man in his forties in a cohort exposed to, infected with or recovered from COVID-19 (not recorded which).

This CDR3 is CASSLLAGGIYNEQFF. The CDR3 DNA reads TGCGCCAGCAGCTTACTAGCGGGAGGGATATACAATGAGCAGTTCTTC. This sequence joins TRBV5-1 and TRBJ2-1; 13 bases match TRBD2. The CDR3 has 16 amino acids. CDR1 and CDR2 from the germline V gene are SGHRS and YFSETQ. Trimming removed 2 bases from V and 4 bases from J; junction bases left unmatched: 3.

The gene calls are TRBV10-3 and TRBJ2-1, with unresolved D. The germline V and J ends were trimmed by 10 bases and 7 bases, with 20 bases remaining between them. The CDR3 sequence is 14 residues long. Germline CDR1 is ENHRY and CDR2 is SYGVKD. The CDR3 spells CATTQKASRNEQFF. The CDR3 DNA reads TGTGCCACCACACAAAAGGCTTCTAGGAATGAGCAGTTCTTC.

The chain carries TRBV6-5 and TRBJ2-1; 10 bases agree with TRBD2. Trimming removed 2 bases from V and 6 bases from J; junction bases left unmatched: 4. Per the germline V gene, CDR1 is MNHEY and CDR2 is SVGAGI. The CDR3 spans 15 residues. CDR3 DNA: TGTGCCAGCAGTTACGCTAGCGGGAGACTCAATGAGCAGTTCTTC. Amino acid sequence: CASSYASGRLNEQFF.

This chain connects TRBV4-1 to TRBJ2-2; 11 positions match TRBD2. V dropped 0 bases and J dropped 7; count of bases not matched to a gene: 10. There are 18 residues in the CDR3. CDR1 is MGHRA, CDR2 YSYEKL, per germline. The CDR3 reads CASSQDRASGRFLGELFF. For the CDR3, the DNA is TGCGCCAGCAGCCAAGATCGGGCTAGCGGGAGGTTTCTCGGGGAGCTGTTTTTT.

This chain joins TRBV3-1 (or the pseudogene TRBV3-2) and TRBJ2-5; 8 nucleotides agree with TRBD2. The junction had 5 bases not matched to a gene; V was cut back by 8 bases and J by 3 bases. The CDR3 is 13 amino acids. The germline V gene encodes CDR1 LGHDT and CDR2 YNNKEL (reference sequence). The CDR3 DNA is TGTGCCAGCGAAGGACTAGCAGAAGAGACCCAGTACTTC. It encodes CASEGLAEETQYF.

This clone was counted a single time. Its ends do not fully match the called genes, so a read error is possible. In nucleotides, the CDR3 is TGTGCCACCAGTGATTTGACTAGCGGGATGTACAGTGAGCAGTTCTTC. Amino acid sequence: CATSDLTSGMYSEQFF. The chain links TRBV24-1 to TRBJ2-1, with TRBD2 identical over 10 bases. Germline loops: CDR1 KGHDR, CDR2 SFDVKD. The length of the CDR3 is 16 residues.

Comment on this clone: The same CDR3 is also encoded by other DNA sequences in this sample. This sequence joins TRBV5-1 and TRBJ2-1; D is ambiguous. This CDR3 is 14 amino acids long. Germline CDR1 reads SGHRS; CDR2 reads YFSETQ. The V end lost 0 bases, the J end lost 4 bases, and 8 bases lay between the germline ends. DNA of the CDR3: TGCGCCAGCAGCTTGGGAACAGAATACAATGAGCAGTTCTTC. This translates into CASSLGTEYNEQFF.

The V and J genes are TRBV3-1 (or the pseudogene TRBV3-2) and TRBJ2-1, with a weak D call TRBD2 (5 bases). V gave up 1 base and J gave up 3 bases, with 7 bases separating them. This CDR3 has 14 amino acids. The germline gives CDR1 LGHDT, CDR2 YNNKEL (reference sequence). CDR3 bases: TGTGCCAGCAGCCAAGGGACTCGCTACAATGAGCAGTTCTTC. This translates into CASSQGTRYNEQFF.